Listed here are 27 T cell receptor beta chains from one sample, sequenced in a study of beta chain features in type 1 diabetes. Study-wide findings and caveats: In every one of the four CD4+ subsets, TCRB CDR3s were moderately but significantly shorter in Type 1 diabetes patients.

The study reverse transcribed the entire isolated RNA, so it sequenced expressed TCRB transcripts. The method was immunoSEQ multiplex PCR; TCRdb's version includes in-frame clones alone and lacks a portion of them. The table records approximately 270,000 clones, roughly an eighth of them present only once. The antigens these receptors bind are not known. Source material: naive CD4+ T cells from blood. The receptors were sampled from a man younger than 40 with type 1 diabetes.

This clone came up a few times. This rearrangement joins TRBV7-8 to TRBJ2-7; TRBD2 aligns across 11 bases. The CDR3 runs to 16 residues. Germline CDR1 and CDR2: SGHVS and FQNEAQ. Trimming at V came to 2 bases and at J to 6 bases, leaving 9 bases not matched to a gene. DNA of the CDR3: TGTGCCAGCAGCTTAATTAGCGGGAGGGCCTTAGTCGAGCAGTACTTC. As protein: CASSLISGRALVEQYF.

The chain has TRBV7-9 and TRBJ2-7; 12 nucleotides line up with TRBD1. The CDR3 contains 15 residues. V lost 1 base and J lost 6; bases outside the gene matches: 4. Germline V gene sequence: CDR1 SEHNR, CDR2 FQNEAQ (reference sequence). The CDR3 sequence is CASSLGGQGASEQYF. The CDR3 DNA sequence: TGTGCCAGCAGCTTAGGGGGACAGGGGGCGTCCGAGCAGTACTTC.

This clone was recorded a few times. Written as DNA, the CDR3 is TGTGCCAGCAGCTTAAGACTAGCGGGGCAAAATGAGCAGTTCTTC. It encodes CASSLRLAGQNEQFF. V gene TRBV7-3 combines with J gene TRBJ2-1; TRBD2 aligns across 11 bases. The CDR3 totals 15 residues. Germline CDR1 is SGHTA and CDR2 is FQGTGA. V dropped 1 base and J dropped 7; count of bases not matched to a gene: 3.

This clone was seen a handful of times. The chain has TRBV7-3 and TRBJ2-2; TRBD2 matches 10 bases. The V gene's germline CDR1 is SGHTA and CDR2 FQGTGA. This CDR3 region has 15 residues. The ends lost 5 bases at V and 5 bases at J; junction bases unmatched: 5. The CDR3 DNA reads TGTGCCAGCAGCCGGATGGGACTAGCGACCGGGGAGCTGTTTTTT. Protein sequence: CASSRMGLATGELFF.

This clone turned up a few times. CDR3 region: CASRLRLAGAYEQYF. Here the CDR3 DNA reads TGCGCCAGCAGGCTTCGACTAGCGGGAGCTTACGAGCAGTACTTC. The chain joins TRBV4-3 to TRBJ2-7; 12 bases match TRBD2. The germline CDR1 and CDR2 sequences are LGHNA and YSLEER. The CDR3 consists of 15 residues. J was trimmed by 4 bases and V by 6 bases; bases with no gene match: 7.

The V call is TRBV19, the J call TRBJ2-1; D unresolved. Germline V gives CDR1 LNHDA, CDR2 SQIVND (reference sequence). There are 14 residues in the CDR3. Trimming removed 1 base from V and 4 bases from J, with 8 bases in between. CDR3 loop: CASSIGRVYNEQFF. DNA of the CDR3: TGTGCCAGTAGTATAGGACGGGTTTACAATGAGCAGTTCTTC.

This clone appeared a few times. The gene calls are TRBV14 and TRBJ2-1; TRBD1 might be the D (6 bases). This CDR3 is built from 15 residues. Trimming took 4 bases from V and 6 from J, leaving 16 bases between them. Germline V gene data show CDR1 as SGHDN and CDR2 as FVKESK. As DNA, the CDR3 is TGTGCCAGCAGCCTCTCGGACAGACCTGGCAATGAGCAGTTCTTC. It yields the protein CASSLSDRPGNEQFF.

In DNA form, the CDR3 reads TGTGCCAGCAAAGTGGCTAGCGGTACCCAAGAGACCCAGTACTTC. Translating it yields CASKVASGTQETQYF. This chain links TRBV5-4 with TRBJ2-5, with 7 bases aligning to TRBD2. V shed 6 bases and J 1 base; nucleotides not matched to a gene: 9. Germline CDR1 is SGHNT and CDR2 is YYREEE (reference sequence). This CDR3 comprises 15 residues.

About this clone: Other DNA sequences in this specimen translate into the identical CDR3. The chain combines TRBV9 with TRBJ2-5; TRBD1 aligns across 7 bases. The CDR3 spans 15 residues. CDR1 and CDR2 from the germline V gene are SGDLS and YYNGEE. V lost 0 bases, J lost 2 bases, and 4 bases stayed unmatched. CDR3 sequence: CASSVATGSQETQYF. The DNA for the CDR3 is TGTGCCAGCAGCGTAGCGACAGGGAGTCAAGAGACCCAGTACTTC.

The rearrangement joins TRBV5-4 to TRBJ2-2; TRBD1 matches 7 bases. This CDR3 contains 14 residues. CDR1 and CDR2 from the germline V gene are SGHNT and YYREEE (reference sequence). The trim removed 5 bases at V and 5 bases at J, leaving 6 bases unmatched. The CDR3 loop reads CASSKGQQTGELFF. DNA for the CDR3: TGTGCCAGCAGTAAGGGACAGCAGACCGGGGAGCTGTTTTTT.

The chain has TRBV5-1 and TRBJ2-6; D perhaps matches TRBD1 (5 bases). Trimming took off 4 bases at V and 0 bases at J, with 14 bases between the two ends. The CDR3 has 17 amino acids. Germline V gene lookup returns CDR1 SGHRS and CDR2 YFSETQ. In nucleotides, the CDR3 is TGCGCCAGCAGCGGGCAGGGCGCCTACTCTGGGGCCAACGTCCTGACTTTC. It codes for CASSGQGAYSGANVLTF. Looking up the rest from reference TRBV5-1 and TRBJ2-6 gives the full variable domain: KAGVTQTPRYLIKTRGQQVTLSCSPISGHRSVSWYQQTPGQGLQFLFEYFSETQRNKGNFPGRFSGRQFSNSRSEMNVSTLELGDSALYLCASSGQGAYSGANVLTFGAGSRLTVL.

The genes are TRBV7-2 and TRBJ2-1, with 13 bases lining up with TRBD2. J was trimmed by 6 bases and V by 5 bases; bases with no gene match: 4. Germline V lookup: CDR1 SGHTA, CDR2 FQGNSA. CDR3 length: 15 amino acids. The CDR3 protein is CASSSRTSGSNEQFF. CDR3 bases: TGTGCCAGCAGCAGTCGGACTAGCGGGAGCAATGAGCAGTTCTTC. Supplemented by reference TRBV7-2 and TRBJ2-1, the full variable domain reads GAGVSQSPSNKVTEKGKDVELRCDPISGHTALYWYRQSLGQGLEFLIYFQGNSAPDKSGLPSDRFSAERTGGSVSTLTIQRTQQEDSAVYLCASSSRTSGSNEQFFGPGTRLTVL.

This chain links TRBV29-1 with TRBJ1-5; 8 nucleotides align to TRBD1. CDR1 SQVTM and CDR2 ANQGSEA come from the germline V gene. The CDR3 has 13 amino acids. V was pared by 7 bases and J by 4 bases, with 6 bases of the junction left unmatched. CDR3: CSAAGGPNQPQHF. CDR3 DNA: TGCAGCGCCGCAGGGGGCCCAAATCAGCCCCAGCATTTT.

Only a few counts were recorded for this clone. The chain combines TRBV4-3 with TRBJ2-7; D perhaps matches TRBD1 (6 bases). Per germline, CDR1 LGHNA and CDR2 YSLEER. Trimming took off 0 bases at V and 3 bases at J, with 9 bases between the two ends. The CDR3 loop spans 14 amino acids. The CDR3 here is CASSQDLDSYEQYF. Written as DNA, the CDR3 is TGCGCCAGCAGCCAAGATTTGGACAGCTACGAGCAGTACTTC.

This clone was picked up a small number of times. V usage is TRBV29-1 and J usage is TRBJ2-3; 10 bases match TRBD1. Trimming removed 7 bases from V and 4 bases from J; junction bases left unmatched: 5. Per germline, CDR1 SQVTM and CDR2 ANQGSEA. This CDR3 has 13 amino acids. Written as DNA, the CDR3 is TGCAGCGCGGGACAGGGGTCCCCAGATACGCAGTATTTT. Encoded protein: CSAGQGSPDTQYF.

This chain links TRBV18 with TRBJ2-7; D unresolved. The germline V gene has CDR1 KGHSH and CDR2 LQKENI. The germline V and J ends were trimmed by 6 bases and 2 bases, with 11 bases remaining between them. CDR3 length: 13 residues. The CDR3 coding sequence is TGTGCCAGCTCCCCCGGCAGGACCTACGAGCAGTACTTC. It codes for CASSPGRTYEQYF.

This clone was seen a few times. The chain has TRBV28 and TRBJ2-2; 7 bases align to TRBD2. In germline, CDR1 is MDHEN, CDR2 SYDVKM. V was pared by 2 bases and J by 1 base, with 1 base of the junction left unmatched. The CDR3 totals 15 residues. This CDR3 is CASSLERGNTGELFF. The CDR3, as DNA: TGTGCCAGCAGTTTAGAGCGGGGGAACACCGGGGAGCTGTTTTTT. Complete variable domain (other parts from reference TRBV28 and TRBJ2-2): DVKVTQSSRYLVKRTGEKVFLECVQDMDHENMFWYRQDPGLGLRLIYFSYDVKMKEKGDIPEGYSVSREKKERFSLILESASTNQTSMYLCASSLERGNTGELFFGEGSRLTVL.

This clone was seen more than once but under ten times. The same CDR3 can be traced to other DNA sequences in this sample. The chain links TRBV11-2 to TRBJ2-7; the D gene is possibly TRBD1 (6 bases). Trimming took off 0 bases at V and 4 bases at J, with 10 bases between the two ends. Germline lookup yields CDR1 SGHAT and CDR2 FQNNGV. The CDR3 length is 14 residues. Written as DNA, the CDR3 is TGTGCCAGCAGCTTAGACAGGGGCCCGTACGAGCAGTACTTC. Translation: CASSLDRGPYEQYF.

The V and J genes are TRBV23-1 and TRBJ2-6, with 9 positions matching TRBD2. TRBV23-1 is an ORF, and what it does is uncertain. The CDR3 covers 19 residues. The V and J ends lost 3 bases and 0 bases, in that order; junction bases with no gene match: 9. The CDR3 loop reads CASSQARLAESSGANVLTF. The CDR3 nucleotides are TGCGCCAGCAGTCAGGCGCGACTAGCGGAAAGCTCTGGGGCCAACGTCCTGACTTTC.

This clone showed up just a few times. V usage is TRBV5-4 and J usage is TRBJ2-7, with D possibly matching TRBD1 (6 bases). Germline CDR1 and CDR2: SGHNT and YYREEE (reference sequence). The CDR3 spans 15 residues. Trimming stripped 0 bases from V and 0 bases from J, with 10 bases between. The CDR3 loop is CASSLGSRGSYEQYF. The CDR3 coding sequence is TGTGCCAGCAGCTTGGGCAGCAGGGGCTCCTACGAGCAGTACTTC.

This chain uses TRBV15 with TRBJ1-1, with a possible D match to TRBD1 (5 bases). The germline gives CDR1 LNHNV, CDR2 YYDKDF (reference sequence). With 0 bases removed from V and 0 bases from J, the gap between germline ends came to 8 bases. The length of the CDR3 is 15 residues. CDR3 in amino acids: CATSREGALNTEAFF. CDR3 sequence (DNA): TGTGCCACCAGCAGAGAAGGGGCTTTGAACACTGAAGCTTTCTTT.

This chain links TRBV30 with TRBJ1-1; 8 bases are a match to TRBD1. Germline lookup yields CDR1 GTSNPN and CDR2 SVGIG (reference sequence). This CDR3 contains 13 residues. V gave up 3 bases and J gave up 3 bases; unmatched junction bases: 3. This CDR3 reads CAWRDRVYTEAFF. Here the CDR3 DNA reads TGTGCCTGGAGGGACAGGGTGTACACTGAAGCTTTCTTT.

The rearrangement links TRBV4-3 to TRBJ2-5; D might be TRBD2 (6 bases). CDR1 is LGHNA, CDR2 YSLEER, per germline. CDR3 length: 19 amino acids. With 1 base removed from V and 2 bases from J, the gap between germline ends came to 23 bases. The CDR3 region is CASSQGPVSVGTLQETQYF. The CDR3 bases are TGCGCCAGCAGCCAAGGCCCGGTTTCCGTCGGGACTCTTCAAGAGACCCAGTACTTC.

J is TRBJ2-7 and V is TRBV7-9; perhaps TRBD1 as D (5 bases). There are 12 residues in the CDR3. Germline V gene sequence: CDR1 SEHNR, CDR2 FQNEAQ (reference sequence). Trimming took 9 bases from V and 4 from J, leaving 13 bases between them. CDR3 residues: CASRGRDYEQYF. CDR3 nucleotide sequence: TGTGCCAGTAGGGGCAGGGATTACGAGCAGTACTTC.

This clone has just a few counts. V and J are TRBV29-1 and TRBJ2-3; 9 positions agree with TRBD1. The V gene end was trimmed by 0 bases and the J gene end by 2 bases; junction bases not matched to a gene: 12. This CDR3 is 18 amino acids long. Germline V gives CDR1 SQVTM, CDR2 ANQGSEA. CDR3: CSVEEVGPGQGFTDTQYF. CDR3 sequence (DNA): TGCAGCGTTGAAGAGGTCGGACCGGGACAGGGCTTCACAGATACGCAGTATTTT.

Here the CDR3 reads CASSPQAGRSTDTQYF. DNA for the CDR3: TGTGCCAGCAGCCCGCAAGCGGGAAGAAGCACAGATACGCAGTATTTT. The chain has TRBV7-7 and TRBJ2-3, with 7 nucleotides matching TRBD2. The CDR3 runs to 16 residues. Per germline, CDR1 SSHAT and CDR2 FNYEAQ (reference sequence). V lost 5 bases, J lost 0 bases, and 8 bases stayed unmatched.

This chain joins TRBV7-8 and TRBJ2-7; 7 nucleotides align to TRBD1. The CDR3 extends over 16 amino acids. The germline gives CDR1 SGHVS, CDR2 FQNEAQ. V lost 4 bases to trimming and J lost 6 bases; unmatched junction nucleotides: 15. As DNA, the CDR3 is TGTGCCAGCAGCTCTTTTACGGCCGGGACAGAGGGCGAGCAGTACTTC. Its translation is CASSSFTAGTEGEQYF. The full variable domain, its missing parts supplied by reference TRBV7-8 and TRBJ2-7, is GAGVSQSPRYKVAKRGQDVALRCDPISGHVSLFWYQQALGQGPEFLTYFQNEAQLDKSGLPSDRFFAERPEGSVSTLKIQRTQQEDSAVYLCASSSFTAGTEGEQYFGPGTRLTVT.